This T cell receptor (beta chain) was captured in a study of cytomegalovirus exposure and HLA in healthy donors. V was shortened by 7 bases and J by 6 bases, with 21 bases between the two germline ends. From germline, CDR1 is LNHDA and CDR2 SQIVND (reference sequence). There are 15 residues in the CDR3. Primers for the PCR totalled 60 Vbeta and 13 Jbeta. Profiled with immunoSEQ multiplex PCR; TCRdb holds only in-frame clones, not every one. The table for this sample gives just over 80,000 clones. This chain uses TRBV19 with TRBJ1-2; D perhaps matches TRBD1 (6 bases). The specimen sequenced was PBMCs. The receptor was isolated from a woman in her twenties or thirties in good health and CMV-seronegative. DNA for the CDR3: TGTGCCAGTACCGGCGCATGGGGGGGCGCGCATGGCTACACCTTC. It specifies CASTGAWGGAHGYTF.